Presented here are 16 T cell receptor beta chains from one specimen sequenced in a study of shared clonotypes between healthy human individuals. Selected positively for CCR7 and CD45RO-negative, naive CD8 cells excluded terminally differentiated effector memory CD45RA+ cells. Sequencing was performed with immunoSEQ multiplex PCR; in TCRdb, only in-frame clones are kept and a portion is missing. The sample has 550,000 to 650,000 clones; 95% to 96% are singletons. The source material was naive CD8+ T cells sorted from blood. The receptors were gathered from a woman aged 25 to 45 in good health.

The chain recombines TRBV5-1 with TRBJ2-3; the match to TRBD2 covers 8 bases. Germline V gene sequence: CDR1 SGHRS, CDR2 YFSETQ. Trimming took 4 bases from V and 4 from J; bases not matched to a gene: 5. The CDR3 extends over 14 amino acids. In DNA, the CDR3 is TGCGCCAGCAGCCCCGGACTAGCAGCAGATACGCAGTATTTT. Amino acids: CASSPGLAADTQYF.

The gene calls are TRBV27 and TRBJ1-1; 8 bases align to TRBD1. With V trimmed by 2 bases and J by 3 bases, 5 bases remained unmatched. The CDR3 is 15 amino acids. Germline CDR1 MNHEY, CDR2 SMNVEV (reference sequence). CDR3 amino acids: CASSLQWTGYTEAFF. Here the CDR3 DNA reads TGTGCCAGCAGTTTACAATGGACAGGGTACACTGAAGCTTTCTTT.

The rearrangement links TRBV19 to TRBJ1-1; D is uncertain. The CDR3 totals 14 residues. Trimming removed 3 bases from V and 2 bases from J, with 10 bases in between. Germline CDR1 is LNHDA and CDR2 is SQIVND (reference sequence). CDR3 residues: CASSILQTNTEAFF. For the CDR3, the DNA is TGTGCCAGTAGTATTTTACAGACTAACACTGAAGCTTTCTTT.

J is TRBJ2-2 and V is TRBV5-4; 10 nucleotides align to TRBD1. From germline, CDR1 is SGHNT and CDR2 YYREEE (reference sequence). The CDR3 is made up of 15 amino acids. V lost 4 bases, J lost 1 base, and 1 base stayed unmatched. Written as DNA, the CDR3 is TGTGCCAGCAGCGGGGACAGGGGGAACACCGGGGAGCTGTTTTTT. Its protein product is CASSGDRGNTGELFF.

The count of this clone is one. The chain has TRBV19 and TRBJ2-3, with TRBD1 matching 10 bases. Unmatched junction bases numbered 4, after V lost 7 bases and J lost 0 bases. Germline lookup yields CDR1 LNHDA and CDR2 SQIVND (reference sequence). CDR3 length equals 15 residues. CDR3 protein: CASMGQGPSTDTQYF. CDR3 nucleotides: TGTGCCAGTATGGGACAGGGGCCTAGCACAGATACGCAGTATTTT.

The rearrangement uses TRBV5-1 and TRBJ1-2; 9 bases fit TRBD1. The germline gives CDR1 SGHRS, CDR2 YFSETQ. This CDR3 comprises 14 residues. The junction had 2 bases not matched to a gene; V was cut back by 3 bases and J by 2 bases. The CDR3: CASSWDRVNYGYTF. The CDR3 DNA reads as TGCGCCAGCAGCTGGGACAGGGTAAACTATGGCTACACCTTC.

V and J are TRBV6-1 and TRBJ1-3; D may be TRBD1 (6 bases). Germline CDR1 and CDR2: MNHNS and SASEGT. V shed 2 bases and J shed 4 bases, with 18 bases lying between them. CDR3 length equals 17 residues. The CDR3 is CASSEFSLDSSGNTIYF. CDR3 DNA sequence: TGTGCCAGCAGTGAATTTAGCTTGGACAGCTCCGGAAACACCATATATTTT.

V gene TRBV27 combines with J gene TRBJ2-1; possible D gene TRBD1, 6 bases. The germline CDR1 and CDR2 sequences are MNHEY and SMNVEV (reference sequence). Trimming took 5 bases from V and 7 from J, leaving 15 bases between them. This CDR3 is 14 amino acids long. Written as DNA, the CDR3 is TGTGCCAGCAGTCCCCGGGACATCGATAATGAGCAGTTCTTC. This gives the protein CASSPRDIDNEQFF.

The chain combines TRBV6-5 with TRBJ1-2; TRBD1 matches 8 bases. The germline V gene encodes CDR1 MNHEY and CDR2 SVGAGI. With V trimmed by 4 bases and J by 8 bases, 6 bases remained unmatched. There are 13 residues in the CDR3. The CDR3 reads CASSSVGQGGYTF. CDR3 coding DNA: TGTGCCAGCAGTTCTGTCGGACAGGGAGGCTACACCTTC.

The chain carries TRBV13 and TRBJ1-1; possible D gene TRBD1, 6 bases. The CDR3 has 13 residues. Germline CDR1 reads PRHDT; CDR2 reads FYEKMQ (reference sequence). V lost 5 bases, J lost 1 base, and 8 bases lay in between. The CDR3 nucleotides read TGTGCCAGCAGCGAGGGGGAGAACACTGAAGCTTTCTTT. Protein sequence: CASSEGENTEAFF.

The chain links TRBV19 to TRBJ2-7; 11 bases are a match to TRBD1. With 4 bases clipped from V and 3 bases from J, the junction kept 2 bases outside the gene matches. CDR1 LNHDA and CDR2 SQIVND come from the germline V gene (reference sequence). This CDR3 spans 14 amino acids. CDR3 nucleotides: TGTGCCAGTAGTAAGGGACAGGGGGGCTACGAGCAGTACTTC. Encoded protein: CASSKGQGGYEQYF.

This chain joins TRBV28 and TRBJ1-1, with TRBD1 matching 8 bases. CDR1 is MDHEN, CDR2 SYDVKM, per germline. The CDR3 loop spans 15 amino acids. V was clipped by 4 bases and J by 4 bases; unmatched bases: 8. CDR3 amino acids: CASSSRTGLGTEAFF. As DNA, the CDR3 is TGTGCCAGCAGTTCCAGGACAGGGTTGGGCACTGAAGCTTTCTTT.

This chain connects TRBV27 to TRBJ2-5; tentatively, D is TRBD1 or TRBD2 (5 bases each). Germline V gene lookup returns CDR1 MNHEY and CDR2 SMNVEV (reference sequence). Trimming stripped 4 bases from V and 5 bases from J, with 17 bases between. This CDR3 comprises 15 residues. The CDR3 DNA reads TGTGCCAGCAGTTCGAGGGACCTAAAAGGGGAGACCCAGTACTTC. This gives the protein CASSSRDLKGETQYF.

The chain joins TRBV28 to TRBJ1-3; no firm D call. The V and J ends lost 5 bases and 0 bases respectively, with 11 bases between them. The CDR3 is made up of 15 amino acids. Germline V gene lookup returns CDR1 MDHEN and CDR2 SYDVKM. The CDR3 loop reads CASSRGPISGNTIYF. DNA of the CDR3: TGTGCCAGCAGTCGAGGCCCGATCTCTGGAAACACCATATATTTT.

The V and J genes are TRBV6-5 and TRBJ2-7; TRBD1 matches at 12 bases. The CDR3 has 14 amino acids. Trimming at V came to 5 bases and at J to 6 bases, leaving 5 bases not matched to a gene. Germline V gene sequence: CDR1 MNHEY, CDR2 SVGAGI. The CDR3 sequence: CASSPGQGAREQYF. CDR3 sequence (DNA): TGTGCCAGCAGTCCGGGACAGGGGGCGCGCGAGCAGTACTTC.

The genes are TRBV5-1 and TRBJ2-5; 8 bases agree with TRBD2. This CDR3 has 15 amino acids. The junction had 11 bases not matched to a gene; V was cut back by 5 bases and J by 5 bases. Looked up from germline, CDR1 is SGHRS and CDR2 is YFSETQ. The chain's CDR3 is CASSTSGLGEETQYF. In DNA, the CDR3 is TGCGCCAGCAGTACTAGCGGTTTGGGTGAGGAGACCCAGTACTTC.